This is a list of T cell receptor beta chains from one sample in a study of blood T cell repertoires in COVID-19. Profiled with immunoSEQ multiplex PCR; TCRdb holds only in-frame clones, not every one. This repertoire shows some 290,000 clones, approximately 90% found once; its top ten account for under 3%. The sample was PBMCs or T cells enriched from blood (not recorded which). These receptors were collected from a woman aged 35 to 49 with acute COVID-19. Each CDR3 is given with its conserved first and last residue. Not every row has a clone size; where given, it reads once, few, many or a size class.

CDR3 length,clone size,J gene,V gene,CDR3 protein
14,-,TRBJ1-5,TRBV5-5,CASSWDSSNQPQHF
20,-,TRBJ2-7,TRBV21-1,CASSAPPGTSGSLLSYEQYF
14,-,TRBJ1-1,TRBV5-8,CASSFSQRSSAAFF
15,once,TRBJ1-1,TRBV3-1/TRBV3-2,CASSGTPGVKTEAFF
14,-,TRBJ2-2,TRBV24-1,CATQDRGFFGELFF
15,-,TRBJ1-2,TRBV2,CASSPQTGVLGGYTF
15,-,TRBJ2-3,TRBV18,CASSRGSPRTDTQYF
14,-,TRBJ1-1,TRBV5-5,CASSKGQGDTEAFF
16,-,TRBJ2-3,TRBV3-1/TRBV3-2,CASSQEPSGGIDTQYF
14,few,TRBJ2-7,TRBV13,CASSAGQGTDEQYF
15,-,TRBJ2-1,TRBV24-1,CATSGPGQRPNEQFF
17,-,TRBJ2-6,TRBV3-1/TRBV3-2,CASSQRLAGSGANVLTF
14,-,TRBJ2-7,TRBV7-6,CASSLLESSYEQYF
13,-,TRBJ1-2,TRBV27,CASSFLDRHGYTF